This T cell receptor beta chain was retrieved from a study of blood T cell repertoires in COVID-19. Study context: Samples taken during acute and convalescent COVID-19 were collected in the United States, Italy and Spain. The cDNA or gDNA used as material had been derived from T cells, B-cell-depleted T cells, or PBMCs.

Source study methods: How many nucleated cells were present was estimated from reference gene primer amplification. Using immunoSEQ multiplex PCR, the repertoire was profiled, and TCRdb retains in-frame clones only, with some absent. The V and J calls and clone size come from that table; D and trimming were worked out from the DNA. The data contain approximately 240,000 clones, around 82% of them seen just once; the ten biggest clones take up around 3%. Germline loops: CDR1 KGHDR, CDR2 SFDVKD. CDR3 length equals 15 residues. V dropped 5 bases and J dropped 0 bases, with 10 bases sitting between them.

V and J are TRBV24-1 and TRBJ2-4; D is unclear. The TCR originated in a young woman who had recovered from COVID-19. Sequencing used peripheral blood. CDR3 in amino acids: CATSVGGTAKNIQYF. DNA of the CDR3: TGTGCCACCAGTGTAGGCGGCACAGCCAAAAACATTCAGTACTTC.